The 9 T cell receptor beta chains presented below share a single source sample, sequenced in a study of blood T cell repertoires in COVID-19 (dated by TCRdb to about 2020). The library was made by the immunoSEQ multiplex PCR assay. As stored in TCRdb, this immuneACCESS dataset retains in-frame rearrangements with V and J assigned. A fraction of the clones does not appear; measured against another copy, unresolved V genes explain less than half of the discrepancy, and the remainder lacks a known reason. In this sample the table shows 100,000 to 150,000 clones, approximately 91% of which occur a single time. The biggest ten clones account for approximately 1.1% of the sample. Sequenced: peripheral blood. These receptors originate from a woman older than 75 with acute or convalescent COVID-19.

The count of this clone is one. V and J are TRBV18 and TRBJ2-7, with D possibly being TRBD1 (6 bases). V lost 2 bases to trimming and J lost 1 base, with 15 bases between them. Germline V gene data show CDR1 as KGHSH and CDR2 as LQKENI. This CDR3 has 16 residues. The CDR3 sequence: CASSPKTGMSSYEQYF. CDR3 coding DNA: TGTGCCAGCTCACCAAAAACAGGGATGAGTTCCTACGAGCAGTACTTC.

A remark on this clone: This sample includes further DNA sequences coding for the same CDR3. The V call is TRBV19, the J call TRBJ1-5; 10 nucleotides match TRBD1. The CDR3 loop spans 14 amino acids. Losses at the gene ends were 6 bases for V and 2 bases for J; bases not matched to a gene: 1. Germline V lookup: CDR1 LNHDA, CDR2 SQIVND (reference sequence). The CDR3 reads CASRGTGGNQPQHF. The CDR3 region has the DNA TGTGCCAGTAGAGGGACAGGGGGCAATCAGCCCCAGCATTTT.

This sequence joins TRBV4-2 and TRBJ1-2; D is unresolved. The CDR3 is made up of 14 amino acids. V lost 0 bases to trimming and J lost 9 bases, with 14 bases between them. Germline lookup yields CDR1 LGHNA and CDR2 YNFKEQ. CDR3: CASSQDLGPGSYTF. CDR3 nucleotides: TGTGCCAGCAGCCAAGATCTGGGCCCGGGGAGCTACACCTTC.

J is TRBJ2-3 and V is TRBV28, with a possible D match to TRBD2 (7 bases). V lost 6 bases and J lost 1, with 14 bases in between. The CDR3 sequence is 15 residues long. Germline loops: CDR1 MDHEN, CDR2 SYDVKM. CDR3 DNA: TGTGCCAGCAGAACCAGGGGAGGGGGCACAGATACGCAGTATTTT. It codes for CASRTRGGGTDTQYF.

This clone was observed at least ten times. The sample has other DNA sequences that encode this CDR3 too. The chain employs TRBV7-2 and TRBJ1-5; D gene unclear. V lost 5 bases, J lost 0 bases, and 5 bases lay in between. The germline V gene encodes CDR1 SGHTA and CDR2 FQGNSA. This CDR3 is 13 amino acids long. The CDR3 sequence is CASSPSSNQPQHF. CDR3 nucleotide sequence: TGTGCCAGCAGCCCGTCTAGCAATCAGCCCCAGCATTTT.

The V gene is TRBV27, the J gene TRBJ1-2; D is possibly TRBD1 (6 bases). CDR3 length equals 16 residues. CDR1 MNHEY and CDR2 SMNVEV come from the germline V gene (reference sequence). Trimming left V 3 bases short and J 8 bases short, with 22 bases between. The CDR3 loop reads CASSFWKSDRLRGYTF. The CDR3 coding sequence is TGTGCCAGCAGTTTTTGGAAGTCAGACAGGTTGAGGGGCTACACCTTC.

The J gene is TRBJ1-2, the V gene TRBV4-1; no reliable D call. With 0 bases removed from V and 8 bases from J, the gap between germline ends came to 16 bases. Germline CDR1 MGHRA, CDR2 YSYEKL. This CDR3 comprises 15 residues. The CDR3 DNA reads TGCGCCAGCAGCCAAGAGAGAGTGGCCGCCGGGGGCTACACCTTC. The encoded protein is CASSQERVAAGGYTF.

The chain links TRBV24-1 to TRBJ1-2, with a tentative D call TRBD1 (5 bases). The germline V and J ends were trimmed by 4 bases and 4 bases, with 9 bases remaining between them. This CDR3 comprises 13 residues. CDR1 is KGHDR, CDR2 SFDVKD, per germline. In DNA form, the CDR3 reads TGTGCCACCAGTGACGCCGACAGCTATGGCTACACCTTC. Encoded protein: CATSDADSYGYTF.

The gene calls are TRBV12-3 or TRBV12-4 and TRBJ1-5; D is perhaps TRBD1 (6 bases). The CDR3 is 13 residues long. V lost 7 bases and J lost 9, with 16 bases in between. The CDR3 region is CASTRDTQGPQHF. In nucleotides, the CDR3 is TGTGCCAGCACCCGGGACACCCAGGGGCCCCAGCATTTT.